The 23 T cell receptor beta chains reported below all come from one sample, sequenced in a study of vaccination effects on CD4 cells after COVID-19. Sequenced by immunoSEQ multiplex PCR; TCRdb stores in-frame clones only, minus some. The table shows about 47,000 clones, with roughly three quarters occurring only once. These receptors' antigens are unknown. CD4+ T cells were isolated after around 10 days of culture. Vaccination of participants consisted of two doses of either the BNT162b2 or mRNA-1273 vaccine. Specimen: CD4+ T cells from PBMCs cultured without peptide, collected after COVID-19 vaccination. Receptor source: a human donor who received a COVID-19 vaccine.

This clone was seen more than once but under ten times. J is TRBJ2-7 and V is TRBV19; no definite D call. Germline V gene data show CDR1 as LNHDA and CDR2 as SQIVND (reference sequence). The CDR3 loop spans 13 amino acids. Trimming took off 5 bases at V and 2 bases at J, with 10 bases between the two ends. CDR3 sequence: CASSPRDPYEQYF. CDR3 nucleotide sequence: TGTGCCAGTAGTCCGCGCGACCCCTACGAGCAGTACTTC.

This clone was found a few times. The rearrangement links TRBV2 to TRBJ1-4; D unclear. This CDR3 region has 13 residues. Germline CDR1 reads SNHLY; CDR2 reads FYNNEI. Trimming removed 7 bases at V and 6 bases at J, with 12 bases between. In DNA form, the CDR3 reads TGTGCCAGCAAACCGGGTCCCGATGAAAAACTGTTTTTT. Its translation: CASKPGPDEKLFF. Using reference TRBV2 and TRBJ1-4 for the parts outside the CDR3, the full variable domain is EPEVTQTPSHQVTQMGQEVILRCVPISNHLYFYWYRQILGQKVEFLVSFYNNEISEKSEIFDDQFSVERPDGSNFTLKIRSTKLEDSAMYFCASKPGPDEKLFFGSGTQLSVL.

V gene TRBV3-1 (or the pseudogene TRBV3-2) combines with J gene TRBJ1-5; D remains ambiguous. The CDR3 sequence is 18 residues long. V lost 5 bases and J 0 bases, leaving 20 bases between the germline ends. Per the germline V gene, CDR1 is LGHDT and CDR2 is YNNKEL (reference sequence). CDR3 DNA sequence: TGTGCCAGCAGCTTAAGCACCATAGGGCTCAATAGCAATCAGCCCCAGCATTTT. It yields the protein CASSLSTIGLNSNQPQHF.

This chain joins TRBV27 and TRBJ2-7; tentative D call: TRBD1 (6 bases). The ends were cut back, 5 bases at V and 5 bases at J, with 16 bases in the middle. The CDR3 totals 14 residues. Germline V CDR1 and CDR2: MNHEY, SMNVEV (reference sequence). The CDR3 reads CASSRQDTRDEQYF. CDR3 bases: TGTGCCAGCAGTCGACAGGACACACGGGACGAGCAGTACTTC.

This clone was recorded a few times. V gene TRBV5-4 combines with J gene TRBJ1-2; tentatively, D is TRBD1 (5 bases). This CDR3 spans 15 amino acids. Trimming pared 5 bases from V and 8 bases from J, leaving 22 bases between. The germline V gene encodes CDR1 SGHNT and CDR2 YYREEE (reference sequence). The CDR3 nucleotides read TGTGCCAGCAGGGCAGGGTCGGAGATGTATAGGGGCTACACCTTC. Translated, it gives CASRAGSEMYRGYTF.

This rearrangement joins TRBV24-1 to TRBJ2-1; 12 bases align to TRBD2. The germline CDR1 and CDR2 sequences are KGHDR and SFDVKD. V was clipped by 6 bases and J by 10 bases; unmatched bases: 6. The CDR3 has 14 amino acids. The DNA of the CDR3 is TGTGCCACCAGTCTAGCGGGGGGGCCCGGGGAGCAGTTCTTC. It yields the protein CATSLAGGPGEQFF.

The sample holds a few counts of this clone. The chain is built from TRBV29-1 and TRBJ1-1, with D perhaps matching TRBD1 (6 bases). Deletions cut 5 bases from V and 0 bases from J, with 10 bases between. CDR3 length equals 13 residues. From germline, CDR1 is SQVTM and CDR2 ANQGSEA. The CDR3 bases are TGCAGCGTTTCGGACAGTATGAACACTGAAGCTTTCTTT. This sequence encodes CSVSDSMNTEAFF.

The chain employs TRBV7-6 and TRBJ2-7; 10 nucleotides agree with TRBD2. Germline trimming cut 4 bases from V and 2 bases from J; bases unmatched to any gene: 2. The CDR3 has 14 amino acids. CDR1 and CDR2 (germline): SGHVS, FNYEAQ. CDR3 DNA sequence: TGTGCCAGCAGCTCGCTAGCGGGAGCCTACGAGCAGTACTTC. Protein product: CASSSLAGAYEQYF.

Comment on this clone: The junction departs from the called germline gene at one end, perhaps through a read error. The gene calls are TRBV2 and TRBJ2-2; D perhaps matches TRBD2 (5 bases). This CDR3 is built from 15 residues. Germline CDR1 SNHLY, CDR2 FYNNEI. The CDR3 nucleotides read TGTGCCAGCGGTGAGGGTGTCGTAAACACCGGGGAGCTGTTTTTT. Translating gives CASGEGVVNTGELFF.

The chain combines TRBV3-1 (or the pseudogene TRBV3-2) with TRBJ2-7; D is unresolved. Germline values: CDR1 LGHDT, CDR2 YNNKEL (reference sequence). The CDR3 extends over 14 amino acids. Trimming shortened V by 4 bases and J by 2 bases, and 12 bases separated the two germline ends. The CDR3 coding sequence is TGTGCCAGCAGCCGGGAAGGAAGCACCTACGAGCAGTACTTC. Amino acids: CASSREGSTYEQYF.

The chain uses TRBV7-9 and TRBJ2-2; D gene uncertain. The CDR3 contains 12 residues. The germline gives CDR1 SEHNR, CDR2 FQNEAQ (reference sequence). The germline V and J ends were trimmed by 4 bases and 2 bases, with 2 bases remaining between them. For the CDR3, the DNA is TGTGCCAGCAGCTATAACACCGGGGAGCTGTTTTTT. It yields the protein CASSYNTGELFF. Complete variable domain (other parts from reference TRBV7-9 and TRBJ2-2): DTGVSQNPRHKITKRGQNVTFRCDPISEHNRLYWYRQTLGQGPEFLTYFQNEAQLEKSRLLSDRFSAERPKGSFSTLEIQRTEQGDSAMYLCASSYNTGELFFGEGSRLTVL.

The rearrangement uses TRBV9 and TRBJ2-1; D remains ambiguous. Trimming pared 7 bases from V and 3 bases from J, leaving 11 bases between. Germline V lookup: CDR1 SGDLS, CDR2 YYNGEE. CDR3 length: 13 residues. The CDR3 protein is CASARWSYNEQFF. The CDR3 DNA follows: TGTGCCAGCGCGAGGTGGAGCTACAATGAGCAGTTCTTC. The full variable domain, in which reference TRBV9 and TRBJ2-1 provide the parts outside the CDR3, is DSGVTQTPKHLITATGQRVTLRCSPRSGDLSVYWYQQSLDQGLQFLIQYYNGEERAKGNILERFSAQQFPDLHSELNLSSLELGDSALYFCASARWSYNEQFFGPGTRLTVL.

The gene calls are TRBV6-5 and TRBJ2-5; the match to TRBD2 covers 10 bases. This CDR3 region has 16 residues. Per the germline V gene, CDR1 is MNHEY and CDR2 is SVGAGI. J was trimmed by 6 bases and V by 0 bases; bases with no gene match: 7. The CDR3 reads CASSYSRLAGVQTQYF. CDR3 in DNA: TGTGCCAGCAGTTACTCGAGGCTAGCGGGGGTACAGACCCAGTACTTC.

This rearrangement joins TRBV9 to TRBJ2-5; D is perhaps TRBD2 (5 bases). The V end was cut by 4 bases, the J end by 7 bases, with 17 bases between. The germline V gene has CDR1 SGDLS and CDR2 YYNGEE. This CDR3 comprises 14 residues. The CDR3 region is CASSTSLALATQYF. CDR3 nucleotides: TGTGCCAGCAGCACCTCGCTAGCTTTGGCGACCCAGTACTTC.

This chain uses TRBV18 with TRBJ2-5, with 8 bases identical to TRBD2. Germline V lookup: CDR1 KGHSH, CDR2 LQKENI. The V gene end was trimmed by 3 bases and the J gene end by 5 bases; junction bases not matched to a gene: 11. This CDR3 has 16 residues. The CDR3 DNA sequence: TGTGCCAGCTCACCGCCGGGACTAGGAGGGTACGAGACCCAGTACTTC. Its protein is CASSPPGLGGYETQYF.

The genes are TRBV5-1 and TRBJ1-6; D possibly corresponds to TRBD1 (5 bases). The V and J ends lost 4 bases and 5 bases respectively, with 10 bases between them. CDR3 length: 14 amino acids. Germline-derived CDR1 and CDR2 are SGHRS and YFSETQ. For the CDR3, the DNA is TGCGCCAGCAGCGCGACAGAGAATAATTCACCCCTCCACTTT. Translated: CASSATENNSPLHF.

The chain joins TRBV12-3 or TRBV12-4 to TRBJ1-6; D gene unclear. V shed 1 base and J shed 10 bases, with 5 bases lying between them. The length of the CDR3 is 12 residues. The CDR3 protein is CASSLERSPLHF. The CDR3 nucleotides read TGTGCCAGCAGTTTAGAAAGATCACCCCTCCACTTT.

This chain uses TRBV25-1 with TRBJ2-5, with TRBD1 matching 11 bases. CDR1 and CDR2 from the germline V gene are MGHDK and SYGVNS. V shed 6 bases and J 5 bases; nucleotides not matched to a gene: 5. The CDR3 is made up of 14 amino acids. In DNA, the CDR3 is TGTGCCAGCAGCGGACAGGGGGCTTCTGAGACCCAGTACTTC. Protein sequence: CASSGQGASETQYF.

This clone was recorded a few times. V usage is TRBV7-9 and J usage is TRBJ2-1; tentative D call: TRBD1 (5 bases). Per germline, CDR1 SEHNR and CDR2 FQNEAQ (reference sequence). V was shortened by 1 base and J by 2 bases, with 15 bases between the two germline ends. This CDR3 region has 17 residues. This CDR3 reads CASSLGRWGWTYNEQFF. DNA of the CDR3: TGTGCCAGCAGCTTAGGTCGTTGGGGCTGGACCTACAATGAGCAGTTCTTC.

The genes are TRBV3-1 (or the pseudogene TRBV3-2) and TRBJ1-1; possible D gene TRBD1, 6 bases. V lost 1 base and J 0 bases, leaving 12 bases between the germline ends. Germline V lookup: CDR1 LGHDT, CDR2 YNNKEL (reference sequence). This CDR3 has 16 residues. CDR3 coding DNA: TGTGCCAGCAGCCAAGGAAGGGGGGTTATGAACACTGAAGCTTTCTTT. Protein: CASSQGRGVMNTEAFF.

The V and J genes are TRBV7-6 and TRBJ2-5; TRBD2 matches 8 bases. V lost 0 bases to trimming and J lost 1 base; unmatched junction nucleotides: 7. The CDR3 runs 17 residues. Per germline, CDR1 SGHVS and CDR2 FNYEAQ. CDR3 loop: CASSLASSGPFQETQYF. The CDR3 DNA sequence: TGTGCCAGCAGCTTAGCTTCTAGCGGGCCCTTCCAAGAGACCCAGTACTTC.

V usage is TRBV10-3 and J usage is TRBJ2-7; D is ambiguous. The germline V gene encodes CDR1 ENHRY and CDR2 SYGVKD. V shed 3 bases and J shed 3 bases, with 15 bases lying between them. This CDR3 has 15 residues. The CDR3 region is CAISDRAYESYEQYF. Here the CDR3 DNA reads TGTGCCATCAGTGATCGGGCCTATGAGAGCTACGAGCAGTACTTC.

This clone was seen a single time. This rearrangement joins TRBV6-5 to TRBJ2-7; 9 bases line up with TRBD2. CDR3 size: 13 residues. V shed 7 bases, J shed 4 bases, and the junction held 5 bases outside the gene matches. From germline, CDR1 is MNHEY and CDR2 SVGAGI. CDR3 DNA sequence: TGTGCCAGCATAAGAGCGGGGGGATACGAGCAGTACTTC. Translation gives CASIRAGGYEQYF.